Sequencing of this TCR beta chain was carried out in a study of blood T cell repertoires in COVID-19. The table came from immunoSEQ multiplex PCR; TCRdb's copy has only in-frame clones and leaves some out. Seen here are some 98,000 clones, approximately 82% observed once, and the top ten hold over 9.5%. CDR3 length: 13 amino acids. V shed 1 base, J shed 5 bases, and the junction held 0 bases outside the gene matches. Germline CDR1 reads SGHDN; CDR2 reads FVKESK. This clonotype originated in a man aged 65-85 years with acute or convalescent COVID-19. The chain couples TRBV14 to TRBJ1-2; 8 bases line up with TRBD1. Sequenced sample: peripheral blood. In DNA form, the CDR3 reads TGTGCCAGCAGCCAAGGGACAGGGTATGGCTACACCTTC. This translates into CASSQGTGYGYTF.